The rows below give T cell receptor beta chains drawn from one sample of a study of shared clonotypes between healthy human individuals. Data came from immunoSEQ multiplex PCR; TCRdb stores just in-frame clones and leaves some out. This sample has a few hundred thousand clones, with just over 65% found just once. The specimen was memory CD4+ T cells sorted from blood. The receptors here all came from a man under 40 in good health. CDR3s include the opening cysteine and the closing phenylalanine or tryptophan.

v_gene	j_gene	CDR3aa
TRBV11-3	TRBJ1-5	CASSPRNRVGQPQHF
TRBV28	TRBJ1-4	CASSLYNEKLFF
TRBV7-9	TRBJ1-2	CASSSRSQGIGGYTF
TRBV6-5	TRBJ2-2	CASRWRANTGELFF
TRBV7-9	TRBJ1-2	CASSIDSVLSGYTF
TRBV11-2	TRBJ1-4	CASSPAGQGGEKLFF
TRBV28	TRBJ1-2	CASSLWGGYTF
TRBV12-5	TRBJ2-2	CASGFSGRATGELFF
TRBV5-1	TRBJ2-5	CASKLVGNQETQYF
TRBV2	TRBJ1-1	CASSDARGRGEAFF
TRBV7-2	TRBJ2-3	CASSLGVSGQDTQYF
TRBV14	TRBJ2-5	CASSQDGTQYF
TRBV30	TRBJ2-7	CAWRTGVSEQYF
TRBV6-5	TRBJ2-7	CASSPGLSYEQYF
TRBV7-8	TRBJ2-2	CASSLDPRTGELFF
TRBV4-2	TRBJ2-2	CASSRKNSGTPPLKTGELFF
TRBV5-4	TRBJ1-2	CASSLTGEYGYTF
TRBV28	TRBJ2-7	CASNVRGGSYEQYF
TRBV15	TRBJ2-7	CATSIDRSYEQYF
TRBV23-1	TRBJ2-7	CPWGRGQAPHEQYF
TRBV9	TRBJ2-7	CASGPGASYEQYF
TRBV9	TRBJ1-1	CASSVGNVGGTEAFF
TRBV7-3	TRBJ2-1	CASSPPGLAGTEQFF
TRBV5-1	TRBJ2-7	CASSLGVGVYEQYF
TRBV5-8	TRBJ2-1	CASSVLLTSGPYNEQFF
TRBV6-4	TRBJ2-3	CASSDRGDPADTQYF
TRBV29-1	TRBJ2-7	CSVAQGMGEQYF
TRBV12-5	TRBJ2-1	CASATGGSQFF
TRBV6-6	TRBJ1-2	CASNGNYGYTF
TRBV9	TRBJ2-3	CASSTQRSTKLYF
TRBV15	TRBJ2-3	CATSAGTDRSTDTQYF
TRBV7-8	TRBJ1-5	CASSLASGARVQPQHF
TRBV2	TRBJ1-1	CASRNGGGAGTEAFF
TRBV6-5	TRBJ2-2	CASSAREAGELFF
TRBV27	TRBJ2-2	CASSLRPGTNTGELFF
TRBV5-1	TRBJ1-1	CASSLLRENTEAFF
TRBV5-4	TRBJ2-1	CASSLPRSSYNEQFF
TRBV5-1	TRBJ2-1	CASSLVVAGGVYNEQFF
TRBV6-5	TRBJ2-7	CASSYTQGPYEQYF
TRBV7-3	TRBJ1-1	CASSAWGAGTTEAFF
TRBV11-2	TRBJ2-7	CASSQASGRISYEQYF
TRBV19	TRBJ2-5	CASSTGLAAQETQYF
TRBV18	TRBJ2-7	CASSWDRDHEQYF
TRBV6-1	TRBJ2-7	CASSELGHYIYEQYF
TRBV18	TRBJ2-5	CASSPTSTQETQYF
TRBV19	TRBJ1-4	CASQAGRGTGKLFF
TRBV5-5	TRBJ1-2	CASSLEGLVRGYTF
TRBV5-4	TRBJ2-7	CASSLADEVGFYEQYF
TRBV27	TRBJ2-7	CASSLVGQGGEQYF
TRBV5-4	TRBJ1-4	CASNSPPNEKLFF
TRBV28	TRBJ2-3	CASSLRQGWYF
TRBV7-2	TRBJ2-1	CASSLDRRLPNEQFF
TRBV9	TRBJ2-1	CASSVAGLASYNEQFF
TRBV5-1	TRBJ2-7	CASSLITGGLYEQYF
TRBV6-1	TRBJ2-7	CASGGQTSSYEQYF